Below, 21 T cell receptor beta chains from the same sample are listed, as sequenced in a study of blood T cell repertoires in COVID-19. Only in-frame clones appear in the TCRdb table, and some are missing; sequencing was by immunoSEQ multiplex PCR. The data show tens of thousands of clones, 60% to 85% seen once. The material sequenced was peripheral blood. The receptor set was obtained from a man between 65 and 85 years old with acute or convalescent COVID-19.

The rearrangement joins TRBV2 to TRBJ2-7; TRBD2 might be the D (5 bases). Trimming took 6 bases from V and 3 from J, leaving 9 bases between them. This CDR3 region has 12 residues. Germline V CDR1 and CDR2: SNHLY, FYNNEI. CDR3 nucleotide sequence: TGTGCCAGCAGGTACAGCGGCTACGAGCAGTACTTC. Encoded protein: CASRYSGYEQYF.

This chain uses TRBV30 with TRBJ1-6; D not certain. V lost 4 bases to trimming and J lost 4 bases, with 5 bases between them. CDR3 size: 12 residues. Germline CDR1 is GTSNPN and CDR2 is SVGIG (reference sequence). Written as DNA, the CDR3 is TGTGCCTGGACAGGTTATAATTCACCCCTCCACTTT. This encodes CAWTGYNSPLHF.

The rearrangement uses TRBV7-8 and TRBJ2-7; TRBD2 matches at 9 bases. The germline V gene encodes CDR1 SGHVS and CDR2 FQNEAQ. V was clipped by 2 bases and J by 3 bases; unmatched bases: 8. CDR3 length equals 16 residues. In DNA form, the CDR3 reads TGTGCCAGCAGCTTAATATTGGTAGCGGGGGTCTACGAGCAGTACTTC. The encoded protein is CASSLILVAGVYEQYF.

The chain recombines TRBV6-6 with TRBJ1-2; D is unclear. The CDR3 has 11 amino acids. Germline V CDR1 and CDR2: MNHNY, SVGAGI (reference sequence). V shed 4 bases and J shed 8 bases, with 8 bases lying between them. CDR3 nucleotide sequence: TGTGCCAGCAGTTCTTCCCGGGGCTACACCTTC. This sequence encodes CASSSSRGYTF.

V is TRBV18 and J is TRBJ2-1, with 10 bases that match TRBD2. CDR3 length: 18 residues. Germline V lookup: CDR1 KGHSH, CDR2 LQKENI. Trimming cost V 0 bases and J 1 base; bases outside gene matches: 6. CDR3 in DNA: TGTGCCAGCTCACCACCTAGCGGGAGGACGGGTTCCTACAATGAGCAGTTCTTC. The encoded protein is CASSPPSGRTGSYNEQFF.

This chain links TRBV6-1 with TRBJ1-6; TRBD1 might be the D (5 bases). V lost 6 bases and J 10 bases, leaving 13 bases between the germline ends. The germline CDR1 and CDR2 sequences are MNHNS and SASEGT. This CDR3 is built from 13 residues. The DNA for the CDR3 is TGTGCCAGCAGACAGGCGCAGACCTCACCCCTCCACTTT. This encodes CASRQAQTSPLHF.

The V gene is TRBV6-5, the J gene TRBJ2-7; D is undetermined. The germline V gene has CDR1 MNHEY and CDR2 SVGAGI. The CDR3 has 11 amino acids. V dropped 5 bases and J dropped 6 bases, with 8 bases sitting between them. This CDR3 is CASSNLGEQYF. The DNA of the CDR3 is TGTGCCAGCAGTAACCTAGGCGAGCAGTACTTC.

The sample holds many counts of this clone. The chain recombines TRBV27 with TRBJ2-7; 10 bases are shared with TRBD1. The CDR3 runs to 17 residues. Trimming cost V 2 bases and J 7 bases; bases outside gene matches: 14. CDR1 is MNHEY and CDR2 is SMNVEV in the germline V gene (reference sequence). The DNA of the CDR3 is TGTGCCAGCAGTTTAACTATTGACAGGGGGCGGTTGGGGGAGCAGTACTTC. This gives the protein CASSLTIDRGRLGEQYF.

The V gene is TRBV14, the J gene TRBJ2-1; 11 nucleotides align to TRBD2. This CDR3 region has 15 residues. J lost 6 bases, V lost 2 bases, and 3 bases had no gene match. Germline V gene lookup returns CDR1 SGHDN and CDR2 FVKESK. CDR3 protein: CASSQLAGGFNEQFF. The DNA of the CDR3 is TGTGCCAGCAGCCAACTAGCGGGAGGATTCAATGAGCAGTTCTTC.

CDR3 amino acids: CASSLAGAYEQYF. The CDR3 nucleotides read TGTGCCAGCAGCTTGGCAGGGGCTTACGAGCAGTACTTC. This chain links TRBV7-2 with TRBJ2-7; D may be TRBD1 (6 bases). This CDR3 region has 13 residues. CDR1 is SGHTA, CDR2 FQGNSA, per germline. V shed 3 bases and J shed 4 bases, with 10 bases lying between them.

The V call is TRBV2, the J call TRBJ2-3; TRBD2 aligns across 10 bases. Looked up from germline, CDR1 is SNHLY and CDR2 is FYNNEI. CDR3 length: 14 residues. V was clipped by 6 bases and J by 3 bases; unmatched bases: 3. CDR3 sequence (DNA): TGTGCCAGCAGAGGGGGACTAGCGACAGATACGCAGTATTTT. It translates to CASRGGLATDTQYF.

This clone has a handful of counts. The V gene is TRBV7-3, the J gene TRBJ2-1; maybe TRBD2 (6 bases). CDR1 and CDR2 (germline): SGHTA, FQGTGA. The CDR3 covers 14 residues. V dropped 5 bases and J dropped 5 bases, with 13 bases sitting between them. The CDR3 DNA reads TGTGCCAGCAGCGCCGGGACTGTCAACAATGAGCAGTTCTTC. Residues: CASSAGTVNNEQFF.

The genes are TRBV7-6 and TRBJ1-3; D is possibly TRBD1 (5 bases). There are 12 residues in the CDR3. The V and J ends lost 5 bases and 8 bases respectively, with 10 bases between them. Per the germline V gene, CDR1 is SGHVS and CDR2 is FNYEAQ. CDR3 region: CASSGRVYTIYF. CDR3 nucleotides: TGTGCCAGCAGCGGCAGGGTATACACCATATATTTT.

This sequence joins TRBV4-2 and TRBJ2-4; 7 bases match TRBD1. Per the germline V gene, CDR1 is LGHNA and CDR2 is YNFKEQ. Trimming at V came to 0 bases and at J to 6 bases, leaving 5 bases not matched to a gene. This CDR3 contains 15 residues. The CDR3 sequence is CASSQDRQGLNIQYF. The CDR3 bases are TGTGCCAGCAGCCAAGACAGACAGGGCTTAAACATTCAGTACTTC.

The chain employs TRBV7-9 and TRBJ2-7, with 9 bases identical to TRBD2. Germline loops: CDR1 SEHNR, CDR2 FQNEAQ (reference sequence). CDR3 length equals 15 residues. Losses at the gene ends were 4 bases for V and 3 bases for J; bases not matched to a gene: 7. The CDR3 sequence: CASSSPTSGYYEQYF. As DNA, the CDR3 is TGTGCCAGCAGCTCGCCGACTAGCGGATACTACGAGCAGTACTTC.

A single count supports this clone. The chain uses TRBV15 and TRBJ1-4, with 9 bases matching TRBD1. This CDR3 has 16 amino acids. Looked up from germline, CDR1 is LNHNV and CDR2 is YYDKDF (reference sequence). V dropped 1 base and J dropped 7; count of bases not matched to a gene: 7. This CDR3 is CATSRVQQGAGEKLFF. The CDR3 DNA follows: TGTGCCACCAGCAGAGTCCAACAGGGGGCCGGTGAAAAACTGTTTTTT.

This clone was seen a single time. The chain carries TRBV27 and TRBJ2-1; D unclear. The CDR3 spans 15 residues. In germline, CDR1 is MNHEY, CDR2 SMNVEV (reference sequence). V was cut by 6 bases and J by 0 bases, with 12 bases left in between. The CDR3: CASRSGATSYNEQFF. DNA of the CDR3: TGTGCCAGCAGGTCCGGTGCTACCTCCTACAATGAGCAGTTCTTC.

In this sample, this clone turned up a few times. This chain links TRBV19 with TRBJ1-4; D is uncertain. V was clipped by 11 bases and J by 0 bases, with 16 bases between them. This CDR3 has 15 amino acids. CDR1 and CDR2 from the germline V gene are LNHDA and SQIVND (reference sequence). The CDR3 bases are TGTGCCGGGAGCCGGACCTGGGCAACTAATGAAAAACTGTTTTTT. As protein: CAGSRTWATNEKLFF.

This rearrangement joins TRBV4-1 to TRBJ1-5; D unresolved. The CDR3 contains 13 residues. V dropped 2 bases and J dropped 3 bases, with 5 bases sitting between them. The germline V gene encodes CDR1 MGHRA and CDR2 YSYEKL. The CDR3, as DNA: TGCGCCAGCAGCCAACAGATCAATCAGCCCCAGCATTTT. Encoded protein: CASSQQINQPQHF.

The rearrangement uses TRBV5-4 and TRBJ2-5, with D unclear. The CDR3 spans 13 residues. Between the trimmed V and J ends, which lost 0 bases and 5 bases, there was a span of 8 bases. Germline CDR1 reads SGHNT; CDR2 reads YYREEE (reference sequence). The CDR3 is CASSLVSAETQYF. CDR3 DNA sequence: TGTGCCAGCAGCTTGGTCTCAGCGGAGACCCAGTACTTC.

The chain couples TRBV25-1 to TRBJ2-1; possibly TRBD2 for D (6 bases). The germline V gene encodes CDR1 MGHDK and CDR2 SYGVNS. The V end lost 2 bases, the J end lost 4 bases, and 12 bases lay between the germline ends. The CDR3 is 15 amino acids. As DNA, the CDR3 is TGTGCCAGCAGTGAAGGCGCGGGACTGTACAATGAGCAGTTCTTC. The encoded protein is CASSEGAGLYNEQFF.